Below, 25 T cell receptor beta chains from the same sample are listed, as sequenced in a study of cytomegalovirus exposure and HLA in healthy donors (dated by TCRdb to 2016 to 2017). The library was produced with the immunoSEQ multiplex PCR assay. The multiplex PCR relied on a mix of 60 forward primers for TCR Vbeta segments and 13 reverse primers for TCR Jbeta segments. Here the immuneACCESS table is served through TCRdb, limited to in-frame sequences with V and J called. Missing clones are a known gap in these copies; in checked studies unresolved V genes cover under half, and the rest lacks a known reason. The sample table records approximately 190,000 clones; roughly four fifths of these occur just once. Clones ranked in the top ten supply roughly 0.8% of the sample. Sequenced input: PBMCs. These receptors were taken from a woman between 18 and 29 years old in good health and CMV-seronegative.

The rearrangement links TRBV27 to TRBJ1-2; D unclear. The CDR3 sequence is 12 residues long. Germline V CDR1 and CDR2: MNHEY, SMNVEV (reference sequence). Trimming took 5 bases from V and 8 from J, leaving 12 bases between them. The CDR3 coding sequence is TGTGCCAGCAGTCGGGGAGGATTGGGCTACACCTTC. Translating gives CASSRGGLGYTF.

The chain uses TRBV6-1 and TRBJ1-2; TRBD1 matches at 8 bases. Germline V gene data show CDR1 as MNHNS and CDR2 as SASEGT. The length of the CDR3 is 14 residues. J was trimmed by 2 bases and V by 6 bases; bases with no gene match: 5. The CDR3 DNA follows: TGTGCCAGCAGCGCTGGGACAGGAAACTATGGCTACACCTTC. Residues: CASSAGTGNYGYTF.

This clone was detected a few times. V is TRBV2 and J is TRBJ2-3, with a tentative D call TRBD2 (7 bases). The CDR3 loop spans 15 amino acids. Trimming took 7 bases from V and 5 from J, leaving 19 bases between them. Germline loops: CDR1 SNHLY, CDR2 FYNNEI. CDR3 bases: TGTGCCAGCATTAGCGGCGGGGGCGAGCTAGATACGCAGTATTTT. Its translation: CASISGGGELDTQYF.

CDR3 amino acids: CASIETSGDTQYF. CDR3 coding DNA: TGCGCCAGCATTGAGACTAGCGGAGATACGCAGTATTTT. This chain links TRBV5-1 with TRBJ2-3; 9 positions match TRBD2. Germline CDR1 and CDR2: SGHRS and YFSETQ. Trimming at V came to 6 bases and at J to 5 bases, leaving 4 bases not matched to a gene. CDR3 length equals 13 residues.

The chain recombines TRBV29-1 with TRBJ2-2; 7 bases are a match to TRBD2. The CDR3 runs to 15 residues. The V segment lost 7 bases and the J segment 1 base; nucleotides outside the gene matches: 9. Germline V gene data show CDR1 as SQVTM and CDR2 as ANQGSEA. The CDR3 spells CSGGEGAQNTGELFF. CDR3 DNA: TGCAGCGGTGGGGAGGGCGCCCAGAACACCGGGGAGCTGTTTTTT.

The chain combines TRBV20-1 with TRBJ1-1, with D unclear. Germline assignment: CDR1 DFQATT and CDR2 SNEGSKA (reference sequence). The CDR3 extends over 11 amino acids. The V and J ends lost 3 bases and 10 bases respectively, with 12 bases between them. The CDR3 nucleotides read TGCAGTGCTAGGCGTACGGTGGTAGCTTTCTTT. Its translation: CSARRTVVAFF.

The chain links TRBV27 to TRBJ2-1; 12 bases match TRBD2. Germline CDR1 and CDR2: MNHEY and SMNVEV (reference sequence). The V segment lost 6 bases and the J segment 5 bases; nucleotides outside the gene matches: 5. The CDR3 extends over 15 amino acids. CDR3 amino acids: CASSPGLAGHNEQFF. The DNA for the CDR3 is TGTGCCAGCAGCCCAGGACTAGCGGGACACAATGAGCAGTTCTTC.

V gene TRBV29-1 combines with J gene TRBJ1-2, with a tentative D call TRBD1 (5 bases). Germline assignment: CDR1 SQVTM and CDR2 ANQGSEA. The CDR3 covers 13 residues. V lost 5 bases to trimming and J lost 4 bases, with 14 bases between them. CDR3 bases: TGCAGCGTTAACCCCTCCGGGGGCTATGGCTACACCTTC. It specifies CSVNPSGGYGYTF.

The CDR3 loop reads CASPDSNEQFF. CDR3 in DNA: TGTGCCAGCCCAGACAGCAATGAGCAGTTCTTC. The chain has TRBV7-9 and TRBJ2-1; D is possibly TRBD1 (5 bases). Germline V gives CDR1 SEHNR, CDR2 FQNEAQ (reference sequence). Trimming stripped 8 bases from V and 6 bases from J, with 8 bases between. The CDR3 covers 11 residues.

This chain connects TRBV5-6 to TRBJ1-1; tentative D call: TRBD1 (5 bases). Trimming took off 2 bases at V and 2 bases at J, with 10 bases between the two ends. The CDR3 has 14 residues. Per germline, CDR1 SGHDT and CDR2 YYEEEE. CDR3 bases: TGTGCCAGCAGCTTTGGGGCCGGAAACACTGAAGCTTTCTTT. It encodes CASSFGAGNTEAFF.

J is TRBJ2-7 and V is TRBV7-8, with TRBD2 matching over 13 bases. The CDR3 is 15 residues long. Germline CDR1 and CDR2: SGHVS and FQNEAQ. Trimming cost V 5 bases and J 1 base; bases outside gene matches: 2. CDR3 nucleotide sequence: TGTGCCAGCAGCATACTAGCGGGAGGGTCCTACGAGCAGTACTTC. It translates to CASSILAGGSYEQYF. Full variable domain (rest looked up from reference TRBV7-8 and TRBJ2-7): GAGVSQSPRYKVAKRGQDVALRCDPISGHVSLFWYQQALGQGPEFLTYFQNEAQLDKSGLPSDRFFAERPEGSVSTLKIQRTQQEDSAVYLCASSILAGGSYEQYFGPGTRLTVT.

As regards this clone: An end of the junction differs from the germline gene, which may be a read error. This chain connects TRBV28 to TRBJ1-1, with D tentatively TRBD1 (6 bases). Germline-derived CDR1 and CDR2 are MDHEN and SYDVKM. The CDR3 has 11 amino acids. CDR3 in DNA: TGTGCCAGCAGTTTAGGAGACAGGCCGAACTTT. Its protein is CASSLGDRPNF.

The chain is built from TRBV25-1 and TRBJ1-4, with 9 bases matching TRBD1. Germline CDR1 and CDR2: MGHDK and SYGVNS. J gave up 6 bases and V 0 bases, and 11 bases lay outside the gene matches. The CDR3 loop spans 18 amino acids. The CDR3 bases are TGTGCCAGCAGTGAATATTTAGGGGGCCGGGACAGGGATGAAAAACTGTTTTTT. The encoded protein is CASSEYLGGRDRDEKLFF.

The rearrangement uses TRBV9 and TRBJ2-2, with D perhaps TRBD2 (5 bases). The germline V and J ends were trimmed by 4 bases and 4 bases, with 14 bases remaining between them. The V gene's germline CDR1 is SGDLS and CDR2 YYNGEE. The length of the CDR3 is 15 residues. The CDR3 sequence is CASSSRGLGTGELFF. The DNA for the CDR3 is TGTGCCAGCAGCTCAAGAGGGCTGGGCACCGGGGAGCTGTTTTTT.

The genes are TRBV7-3 and TRBJ2-1; 7 bases are shared with TRBD2. CDR1 SGHTA and CDR2 FQGTGA come from the germline V gene. Germline trimming cut 4 bases from V and 8 bases from J; bases unmatched to any gene: 11. The CDR3 covers 15 residues. CDR3 sequence reads: CASSSTSAPRDEQFF. In DNA form, the CDR3 reads TGTGCCAGCAGCTCAACTAGCGCGCCCCGGGATGAGCAGTTCTTC. Filled out from reference TRBV7-3 and TRBJ2-1, the complete variable domain reads GAGVSQTPSNKVTEKGKYVELRCDPISGHTALYWYRQSLGQGPEFLIYFQGTGAADDSGLPNDRFFAVRPEGSVSTLKIQRTERGDSAVYLCASSSTSAPRDEQFFGPGTRLTVL.

The gene calls are TRBV10-1 and TRBJ2-2; 7 bases are a match to TRBD1. The CDR3 runs to 13 residues. Trimming cost V 6 bases and J 7 bases; bases outside gene matches: 5. Per the germline V gene, CDR1 is WNHNN and CDR2 is SYGVQD (reference sequence). Here the CDR3 reads CASRDRVGGELFF. The CDR3 DNA reads TGCGCCAGCAGAGACAGGGTCGGCGGGGAGCTGTTTTTT.

The chain couples TRBV27 to TRBJ1-1, with unresolved D. The V gene's germline CDR1 is MNHEY and CDR2 SMNVEV (reference sequence). This CDR3 spans 14 amino acids. Trimming stripped 4 bases from V and 2 bases from J, with 11 bases between. CDR3 region: CASSSYTFNTEAFF. The CDR3 bases are TGTGCCAGCAGTTCATACACCTTCAACACTGAAGCTTTCTTT.

This clone was seen once. V and J are TRBV27 and TRBJ2-1; 11 bases are a match to TRBD2. The germline V gene encodes CDR1 MNHEY and CDR2 SMNVEV (reference sequence). The CDR3 is 14 amino acids. With V trimmed by 7 bases and J by 7 bases, 6 bases remained unmatched. The CDR3 sequence is CASKLAGGGNEQFF. The CDR3 DNA sequence: TGTGCCAGCAAGCTAGCGGGGGGTGGGAATGAGCAGTTCTTC.

The chain uses TRBV27 and TRBJ2-1, with 11 bases aligning to TRBD2. Germline-derived CDR1 and CDR2 are MNHEY and SMNVEV (reference sequence). V lost 6 bases and J lost 4; bases outside the gene matches: 5. This CDR3 contains 15 residues. The CDR3 region is CASRSRLAGYNEQFF. For the CDR3, the DNA is TGTGCCAGCAGGTCGAGACTAGCGGGGTACAATGAGCAGTTCTTC.

The chain recombines TRBV10-3 with TRBJ2-5; D might be TRBD1 (5 bases). The CDR3 extends over 12 amino acids. In germline, CDR1 is ENHRY, CDR2 SYGVKD. The ends were cut back, 3 bases at V and 3 bases at J, with 5 bases in the middle. The DNA of the CDR3 is TGTGCCATCAGTGACAGGGAAGAGACCCAGTACTTC. It translates to CAISDREETQYF.

V and J are TRBV11-2 and TRBJ2-2; 9 bases match TRBD1. The CDR3 totals 15 residues. The junction had 5 bases not matched to a gene; V was cut back by 3 bases and J by 6 bases. Germline CDR1 and CDR2: SGHAT and FQNNGV. CDR3 nucleotide sequence: TGTGCCAGCAGCTTCCGGACAGGGGTGGCCGGGGAGCTGTTTTTT. It yields the protein CASSFRTGVAGELFF. Combining the CDR3 with reference TRBV11-2 and TRBJ2-2 gives the whole variable domain EAGVAQSPRYKIIEKRQSVAFWCNPISGHATLYWYQQILGQGPKLLIQFQNNGVVDDSQLPKDRFSAERLKGVDSTLKIQPAKLEDSAVYLCASSFRTGVAGELFFGEGSRLTVL.

The rearrangement uses TRBV7-9 and TRBJ1-2; maybe TRBD1 (6 bases). CDR3 length: 15 amino acids. The V end was cut by 5 bases, the J end by 5 bases, with 18 bases between. CDR1 is SEHNR, CDR2 FQNEAQ, per germline (reference sequence). CDR3 coding DNA: TGTGCCAGCAGCGAAGTAGGGGGACAAGATTATGGCTACACCTTC. Translating gives CASSEVGGQDYGYTF.

This rearrangement joins TRBV19 to TRBJ1-1, with D hard to call. The CDR3 contains 14 residues. Germline CDR1 reads LNHDA; CDR2 reads SQIVND (reference sequence). Trimming removed 3 bases from V and 7 bases from J, with 15 bases in between. This CDR3 is CASSMEGSGLEAFF. The CDR3 DNA follows: TGTGCCAGTAGTATGGAGGGAAGTGGGCTTGAAGCTTTCTTT.

The genes are TRBV10-3 and TRBJ2-7, with 9 bases identical to TRBD1. Trimming took 10 bases from V and 6 from J; bases not matched to a gene: 10. This CDR3 is 13 amino acids long. Germline CDR1 is ENHRY and CDR2 is SYGVKD. The CDR3 reads CATPWGQGCEQYF. In nucleotides, the CDR3 is TGTGCCACTCCCTGGGGACAGGGCTGCGAGCAGTACTTC.

This clone appeared a single time. This sequence joins TRBV4-2 and TRBJ2-5; D ambiguous. Trimming pared 0 bases from V and 2 bases from J, leaving 10 bases between. The CDR3 runs 15 residues. Looked up from germline, CDR1 is LGHNA and CDR2 is YNFKEQ. The CDR3, as DNA: TGTGCCAGCAGCCAAGAAAGACTCCATCAAGAGACCCAGTACTTC. Protein product: CASSQERLHQETQYF.